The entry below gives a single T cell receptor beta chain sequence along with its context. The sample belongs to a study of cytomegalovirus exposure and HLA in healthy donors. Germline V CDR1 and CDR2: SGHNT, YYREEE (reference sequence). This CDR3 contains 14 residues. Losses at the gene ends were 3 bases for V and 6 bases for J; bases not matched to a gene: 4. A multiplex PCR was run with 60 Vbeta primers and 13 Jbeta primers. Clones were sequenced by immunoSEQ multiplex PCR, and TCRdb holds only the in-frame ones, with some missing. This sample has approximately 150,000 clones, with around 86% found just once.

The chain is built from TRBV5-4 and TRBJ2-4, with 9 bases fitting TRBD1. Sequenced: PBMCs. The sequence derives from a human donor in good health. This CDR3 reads CASSWDREGNIQYF. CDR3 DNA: TGTGCCAGCAGCTGGGACAGGGAGGGAAACATTCAGTACTTC.